Below are 30 T cell receptor beta chains sequenced from a single sample in a study of siplizumab effects on memory and regulatory T cells. Profiling relied on immunoSEQ multiplex PCR, and the TCRdb table lists in-frame clones only, not all of them. The sample has some 97,000 clones, about 95% seen once; the top ten hold roughly 1.4%. Sequencing was carried out using non-Treg CD4+ T cells sorted from blood. The receptors stem from a human donor in good health.

The chain couples TRBV18 to TRBJ2-7, with D perhaps matching TRBD1 (6 bases). CDR1 is KGHSH and CDR2 is LQKENI in the germline V gene. Trimming took off 8 bases at V and 6 bases at J, with 20 bases between the two ends. This CDR3 comprises 14 residues. CDR3 in DNA: TGTGCCAGCGTGGGCTCGGGACAAGCTACCGAGCAGTACTTC. This translates into CASVGSGQATEQYF.

The rearrangement uses TRBV4-1 and TRBJ2-3; 9 nucleotides line up with TRBD1. Germline CDR1 reads MGHRA; CDR2 reads YSYEKL. The CDR3 extends over 16 amino acids. Germline trimming cut 0 bases from V and 6 bases from J; bases unmatched to any gene: 7. CDR3 residues: CASSQDGGQGWDTQYF. The CDR3 DNA is TGCGCCAGCAGCCAAGATGGTGGACAGGGGTGGGATACGCAGTATTTT.

The genes are TRBV11-1 and TRBJ1-1; 8 positions match TRBD1. Trimming at V came to 6 bases and at J to 4 bases, leaving 10 bases not matched to a gene. CDR1 SGHAT and CDR2 FQDESV come from the germline V gene (reference sequence). The CDR3 covers 15 residues. The CDR3 coding sequence is TGTGCCAGCAGACTTACAGGGGGAGTTGCCACTGAAGCTTTCTTT. It is translated as CASRLTGGVATEAFF.

The CDR3: CASSLERGTETQYF. The CDR3 DNA sequence: TGTGCCAGCTCCTTGGAAAGGGGAACAGAGACCCAGTACTTC. The chain is built from TRBV18 and TRBJ2-5; perhaps TRBD1 as D (5 bases). CDR1 and CDR2 from the germline V gene are KGHSH and LQKENI. The V end was cut by 6 bases, the J end by 4 bases, with 15 bases between. The CDR3 extends over 14 amino acids.

The chain combines TRBV27 with TRBJ2-7; 7 bases agree with TRBD1. The J segment lost 4 bases and the V segment lost 5 bases, leaving 11 bases of the junction unmatched. Germline CDR1 reads MNHEY; CDR2 reads SMNVEV (reference sequence). This CDR3 is 15 amino acids long. CDR3 sequence (DNA): TGTGCCAGCAGTCAACGTGAAGGGGGCCTTTACGAGCAGTACTTC. It is translated as CASSQREGGLYEQYF.

This clone was counted once. DNA for the CDR3: TGTGCCAGAGAGGCTCTCAGGAGGACAGATACGCAGTATTTT. It translates to CAREALRRTDTQYF. V usage is TRBV7-9 and J usage is TRBJ2-3; tentatively, D is TRBD2 (5 bases). Trimming took 9 bases from V and 3 from J, leaving 16 bases between them. This CDR3 comprises 14 residues. Germline loops: CDR1 SEHNR, CDR2 FQNEAQ (reference sequence).

The chain joins TRBV5-4 to TRBJ2-3, with TRBD2 matching over 13 bases. CDR1 is SGHNT and CDR2 is YYREEE in the germline V gene (reference sequence). With V trimmed by 0 bases and J by 3 bases, 1 base remained unmatched. The CDR3 covers 16 residues. CDR3 coding DNA: TGTGCCAGCAGCTTGGGGACTAGCGGGAGAACAGATACGCAGTATTTT. This translates into CASSLGTSGRTDTQYF.

This clone has only one observation. The J gene is TRBJ2-5, the V gene TRBV5-4; 15 bases line up with TRBD2. J lost 5 bases, V lost 4 bases, and 6 bases had no gene match. The germline CDR1 and CDR2 sequences are SGHNT and YYREEE (reference sequence). The CDR3 is 16 amino acids. CDR3 coding DNA: TGTGCCAGCAGCCAGGGACTAGCGGGAGGATGGGAGACCCAGTACTTC. It yields the protein CASSQGLAGGWETQYF.

The chain combines TRBV28 with TRBJ2-4; D is ambiguous. This CDR3 contains 17 residues. Trimming stripped 6 bases from V and 4 bases from J, with 22 bases between. Germline CDR1 MDHEN, CDR2 SYDVKM. CDR3 DNA sequence: TGTGCCAGCAGGACGAGAAAGGACGGGCCGCCAAAAAACATTCAGTACTTC. This translates into CASRTRKDGPPKNIQYF.

V gene TRBV29-1 combines with J gene TRBJ1-5; TRBD1 might be the D (5 bases). Germline-derived CDR1 and CDR2 are SQVTM and ANQGSEA. V was cut by 6 bases and J by 4 bases, with 13 bases left in between. The CDR3 extends over 13 amino acids. The CDR3 DNA sequence: TGCAGCGTAAGAGGGGATGGTAATCAGCCCCAGCATTTT. Encoded protein: CSVRGDGNQPQHF.

The chain is built from TRBV2 and TRBJ1-4; D unresolved. V was cut by 6 bases and J by 11 bases, with 13 bases left in between. The CDR3 loop spans 12 amino acids. CDR1 and CDR2 (germline): SNHLY, FYNNEI. CDR3 region: CASSGYIEKLFF. In DNA form, the CDR3 reads TGTGCCAGCAGCGGCTATATTGAGAAACTGTTTTTT.

The CDR3 loop is CASSLGDRVDGELFF. The DNA of the CDR3 is TGTGCCAGCAGTTTAGGGGACAGGGTAGACGGGGAGCTGTTTTTT. This chain connects TRBV27 to TRBJ2-2; 9 bases align to TRBD1. The CDR3 consists of 15 residues. Looked up from germline, CDR1 is MNHEY and CDR2 is SMNVEV (reference sequence). J gave up 7 bases and V 2 bases, and 5 bases lay outside the gene matches.

The chain joins TRBV28 to TRBJ1-2; tentatively, D is TRBD1 (6 bases). The ends were cut back, 5 bases at V and 6 bases at J, with 13 bases in the middle. The CDR3 is made up of 13 amino acids. Germline V gives CDR1 MDHEN, CDR2 SYDVKM. CDR3 region: CASSALGTNGYTF. The CDR3 nucleotides read TGTGCCAGCAGTGCACTCGGGACAAATGGCTACACCTTC.

The chain employs TRBV7-2 and TRBJ2-7, with D unresolved. V dropped 6 bases and J dropped 7 bases, with 13 bases sitting between them. CDR3 size: 12 residues. Germline V gene sequence: CDR1 SGHTA, CDR2 FQGNSA. CDR3 nucleotide sequence: TGTGCCAGCAGTACGATCCCGGAGGAGCAGTACTTC. Protein: CASSTIPEEQYF.

The chain links TRBV10-1 to TRBJ2-3; 10 bases agree with TRBD2. Germline V lookup: CDR1 WNHNN, CDR2 SYGVQD (reference sequence). The CDR3 runs to 16 residues. The V and J ends lost 5 bases and 5 bases, in that order; junction bases with no gene match: 10. CDR3 region: CASSPSSGSGKDTQYF. The CDR3 coding sequence is TGCGCCAGCAGTCCGTCTAGCGGGAGTGGTAAAGATACGCAGTATTTT.

This CDR3 is CASSKLAGGGGHEQFF. The CDR3 nucleotides are TGTGCCAGTAGCAAACTAGCGGGAGGAGGGGGGCATGAGCAGTTCTTC. The V and J genes are TRBV19 and TRBJ2-1; 12 bases agree with TRBD2. CDR3 length equals 16 residues. The V segment lost 6 bases and the J segment 8 bases; nucleotides outside the gene matches: 11. Germline loops: CDR1 LNHDA, CDR2 SQIVND (reference sequence).

The V and J genes are TRBV7-3 and TRBJ2-1; possibly TRBD2 for D (5 bases). The CDR3 is 14 amino acids. The germline gives CDR1 SGHTA, CDR2 FQGTGA. Trimming removed 3 bases at V and 6 bases at J, with 12 bases between. CDR3 nucleotides: TGTGCCAGCAGCTTGGCGGGTCAGGTCAATGAGCAGTTCTTC. Protein product: CASSLAGQVNEQFF.

The rearrangement uses TRBV7-9 and TRBJ1-4; 8 positions match TRBD1. Trimming at V came to 5 bases and at J to 8 bases, leaving 10 bases not matched to a gene. CDR1 SEHNR and CDR2 FQNEAQ come from the germline V gene (reference sequence). This CDR3 region has 15 residues. CDR3 residues: CASSPRGRLEEKLFF. The CDR3 nucleotides read TGTGCCAGCAGCCCCAGGGGGCGCCTTGAAGAAAAACTGTTTTTT.

This chain joins TRBV5-1 and TRBJ1-2; D is perhaps TRBD1 (6 bases). Trimming left V 2 bases short and J 4 bases short, with 12 bases between. There are 14 residues in the CDR3. Germline V lookup: CDR1 SGHRS, CDR2 YFSETQ. The CDR3: CASSFSSGAYGYTF. As DNA, the CDR3 is TGCGCCAGCAGCTTCTCCTCGGGGGCCTATGGCTACACCTTC.

This chain links TRBV25-1 with TRBJ1-5; 7 nucleotides agree with TRBD1. The length of the CDR3 is 16 residues. After removal of 1 base from V and 6 bases from J, the junction contained 9 bases not matched to a gene. The germline CDR1 and CDR2 sequences are MGHDK and SYGVNS. CDR3 loop: CASSELGRGQGQPQHF. As DNA, the CDR3 is TGTGCCAGCAGTGAATTGGGGAGGGGGCAGGGTCAGCCCCAGCATTTT.

This clone has a single count. V is TRBV20-1 and J is TRBJ2-5; tentatively, D is TRBD2 (5 bases). CDR1 and CDR2 from the germline V gene are DFQATT and SNEGSKA (reference sequence). This CDR3 is built from 11 residues. Trimming stripped 3 bases from V and 3 bases from J, with 5 bases between. The CDR3 loop reads CSAREEETQYF. CDR3 nucleotide sequence: TGCAGTGCTAGGGAGGAAGAGACCCAGTACTTC.

The chain has TRBV2 and TRBJ2-2, with 7 bases fitting TRBD2. Germline V gives CDR1 SNHLY, CDR2 FYNNEI. With 4 bases clipped from V and 0 bases from J, the junction kept 5 bases outside the gene matches. The length of the CDR3 is 16 residues. As DNA, the CDR3 is TGTGCCAGCAGTGGGGCTAGCGGATCGAACACCGGGGAGCTGTTTTTT. Residues: CASSGASGSNTGELFF.

The chain employs TRBV9 and TRBJ2-3, with 8 bases lining up with TRBD2. This CDR3 region has 15 residues. V lost 4 bases and J lost 0; bases outside the gene matches: 4. Germline V lookup: CDR1 SGDLS, CDR2 YYNGEE. The CDR3 is CASSLAGRSTDTQYF. For the CDR3, the DNA is TGTGCCAGCAGCTTAGCGGGGCGAAGCACAGATACGCAGTATTTT.

The chain combines TRBV18 with TRBJ2-3; 7 positions agree with TRBD1. Germline CDR1 and CDR2: KGHSH and LQKENI. Trimming at V came to 6 bases and at J to 7 bases, leaving 10 bases not matched to a gene. The CDR3 loop spans 14 amino acids. The CDR3 region has the DNA TGTGCCAGCTCGCCCGGGACAGCCTACTATACGCAGTATTTT. It is translated as CASSPGTAYYTQYF.

V usage is TRBV5-1 and J usage is TRBJ2-7, with 9 bases matching TRBD2. Germline loops: CDR1 SGHRS, CDR2 YFSETQ. V shed 4 bases, J shed 5 bases, and the junction held 10 bases outside the gene matches. The CDR3 covers 15 residues. CDR3 sequence (DNA): TGCGCCAGCAGCCCAACCGTAGCGGGAGTCAACGAGCAGTACTTC. It yields the protein CASSPTVAGVNEQYF.

The chain has TRBV6-1 and TRBJ2-7; 12 bases agree with TRBD2. Losses at the gene ends were 1 base for V and 3 bases for J; bases not matched to a gene: 7. This CDR3 contains 17 residues. Per the germline V gene, CDR1 is MNHNS and CDR2 is SASEGT. The CDR3 reads CASSEVPSGRAGYEQYF. Here the CDR3 DNA reads TGTGCCAGCAGTGAAGTACCTAGCGGGAGGGCCGGCTACGAGCAGTACTTC.

The chain joins TRBV7-3 to TRBJ2-3; unclear D gene. The CDR3 is 13 residues long. V dropped 4 bases and J dropped 5 bases, with 10 bases sitting between them. Germline CDR1 reads SGHTA; CDR2 reads FQGTGA. This CDR3 is CASSSPSLDTQYF. As DNA, the CDR3 is TGTGCCAGCAGCTCCCCCTCTCTAGATACGCAGTATTTT.

The V and J genes are TRBV4-1 and TRBJ2-5; tentatively, D is TRBD1 or TRBD2 (5 bases each). Trimming removed 0 bases at V and 4 bases at J, with 15 bases between. The CDR3 has 16 amino acids. CDR1 and CDR2 from the germline V gene are MGHRA and YSYEKL. CDR3 sequence reads: CASSQDTRRGRETQYF. CDR3 bases: TGCGCCAGCAGCCAAGATACTAGACGGGGCCGAGAGACCCAGTACTTC.

The chain carries TRBV15 and TRBJ2-7; D is undetermined. Trimming took off 0 bases at V and 2 bases at J, with 5 bases between the two ends. This CDR3 spans 13 amino acids. Germline loops: CDR1 LNHNV, CDR2 YYDKDF (reference sequence). CDR3 bases: TGTGCCACCAGCAGAGATGGTCCCTACGAGCAGTACTTC. This encodes CATSRDGPYEQYF.

This chain uses TRBV7-2 with TRBJ2-7; D is tentatively TRBD1 or TRBD2 (5 bases each). Germline values: CDR1 SGHTA, CDR2 FQGNSA. The CDR3 consists of 14 residues. Trimming cost V 5 bases and J 3 bases, with 14 bases left between them. CDR3 in DNA: TGTGCCAGCAGCGGGACGGAGTCGATCTACGAGCAGTACTTC. Amino acid sequence: CASSGTESIYEQYF.